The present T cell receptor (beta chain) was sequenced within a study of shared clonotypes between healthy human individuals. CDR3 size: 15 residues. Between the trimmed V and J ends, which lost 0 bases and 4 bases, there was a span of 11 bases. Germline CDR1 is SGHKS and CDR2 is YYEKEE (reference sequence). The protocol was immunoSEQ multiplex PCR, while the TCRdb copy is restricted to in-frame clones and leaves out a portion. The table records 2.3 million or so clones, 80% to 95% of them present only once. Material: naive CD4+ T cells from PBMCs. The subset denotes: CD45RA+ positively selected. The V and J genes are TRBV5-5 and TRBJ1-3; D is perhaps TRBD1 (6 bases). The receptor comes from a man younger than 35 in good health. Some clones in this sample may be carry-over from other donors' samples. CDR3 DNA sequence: TGTGCCAGCAGCTTGGCCCCGGACAGAGGAAACACCATATATTTT. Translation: CASSLAPDRGNTIYF.